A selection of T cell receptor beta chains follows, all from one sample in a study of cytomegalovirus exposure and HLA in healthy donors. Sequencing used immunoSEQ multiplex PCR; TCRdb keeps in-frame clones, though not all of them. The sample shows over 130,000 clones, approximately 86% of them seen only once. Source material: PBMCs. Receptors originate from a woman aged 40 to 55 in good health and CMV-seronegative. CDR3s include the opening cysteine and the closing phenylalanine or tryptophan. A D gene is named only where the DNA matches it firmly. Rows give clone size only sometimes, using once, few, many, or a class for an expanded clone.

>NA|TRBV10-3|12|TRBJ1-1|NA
TGTGCCATCACGAGGGAAAACACTGAAGCTTTCTTT
CAITRENTEAFF
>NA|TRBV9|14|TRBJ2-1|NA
TGTGCCAGCAGCGTAGCGGGATCGGCCAATGAGCAGTTCTTC
CASSVAGSANEQFF
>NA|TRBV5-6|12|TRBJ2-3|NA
TGTGCCAGCAGCTCAATCGAGAATACGCAGTATTTT
CASSSIENTQYF
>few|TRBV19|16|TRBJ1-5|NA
TGTGCCAGTAGTATAGCCACAGGGAGAAGCAATCAGCCCCAGCATTTT
CASSIATGRSNQPQHF
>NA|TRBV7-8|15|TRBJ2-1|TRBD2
TGTGCCAGCAGCTTGGGACTAGCGGAGTACAATGAGCAGTTCTTC
CASSLGLAEYNEQFF
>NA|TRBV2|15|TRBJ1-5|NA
TGTGCCAGCAGTGAAAGGGGCTATAGCAATCAGCCCCAGCATTTT
CASSERGYSNQPQHF
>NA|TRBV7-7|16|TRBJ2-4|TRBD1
TGTGCTAGCAACTCCGGGCTGGGACAGGGGGCTAACATTCAGTACTTC
CASNSGLGQGANIQYF
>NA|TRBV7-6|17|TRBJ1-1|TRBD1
TGTGCCAGCAGCTTAGCGAAGAGAACAGGGGCAAACACTGAAGCTTTCTTT
CASSLAKRTGANTEAFF
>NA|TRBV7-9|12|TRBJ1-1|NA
TGTTCCAGCAGCTTAAGCAGGGTTGAAGCTTTCTTT
CSSSLSRVEAFF
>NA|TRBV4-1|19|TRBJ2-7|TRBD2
TGCGCCAGCAGCCAAGGTCCCAGTATTGCGGGAGCGCGATCCTACGAGCAGTACTTC
CASSQGPSIAGARSYEQYF
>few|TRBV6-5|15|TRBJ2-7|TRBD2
TGTGCCAGCAGTTACTCGGCGGGAGGGCCCCACGAGCAGTACTTC
CASSYSAGGPHEQYF